The 30 T cell receptor beta chains below were found in one sample sequenced in a study of patients and donors after allogeneic stem cell transplantation. TCRdb reanalysed the RT-PCR reads using MiXCR and keeps one entry per CDR3 protein. This table holds about 110,000 distinct CDR3 sequences, around 35% found once. The sequenced sample consisted of blood, either unsorted or a sorted T cell fraction (not recorded which). These receptors were collected from a human donor who was either an allogeneic HSCT recipient or a stem cell or donor lymphocyte infusion donor (not recorded which). It is not recorded whose cells these are; they may come from a transplant donor.

A few counts support this clonotype. The V call is TRBV20-1, the J call TRBJ2-7; 8 bases agree with TRBD2. Germline V gene lookup returns CDR1 DFQATT and CDR2 SNEGSKA (reference sequence). This CDR3 spans 15 amino acids. V was clipped by 1 base and J by 0 bases; unmatched bases: 5. The CDR3 DNA reads as TGCAGTGCTAGAGTTTCCACTAGCGGCTCCTACGAGCAGTACTTC. It encodes CSARVSTSGSYEQYF.

This chain links TRBV7-3 with TRBJ2-1, with 12 bases lining up with TRBD2. V lost 3 bases and J lost 6; bases outside the gene matches: 6. CDR3 length: 16 residues. Germline values: CDR1 SGHTA, CDR2 FQGTGA. The chain's CDR3 is CASSFTSSGRANEQFF. CDR3 coding DNA: TGTGCCAGCAGCTTCACCTCTAGCGGGAGGGCCAATGAGCAGTTCTTC.

V is TRBV15 and J is TRBJ1-1; 8 bases fit TRBD1. The ends lost 0 bases at V and 10 bases at J; junction bases unmatched: 4. This CDR3 is built from 13 residues. Germline lookup yields CDR1 LNHNV and CDR2 YYDKDF (reference sequence). This CDR3 is CATSRDRTGRAFF. In nucleotides, the CDR3 is TGTGCCACCAGCAGAGATCGGACAGGGAGAGCTTTCTTT.

The chain is built from TRBV24-1 and TRBJ2-5; D not resolved. The length of the CDR3 is 12 residues. The germline V and J ends were trimmed by 3 bases and 5 bases, with 6 bases remaining between them. In germline, CDR1 is KGHDR, CDR2 SFDVKD. CDR3 protein: CATSDPTETQYF. The CDR3, as DNA: TGTGCCACCAGTGATCCTACTGAGACCCAGTACTTC.

The genes are TRBV18 and TRBJ1-3; a weak D match, TRBD1 (5 bases). The CDR3 runs 17 residues. V lost 4 bases, J lost 0 bases, and 16 bases lay in between. The germline gives CDR1 KGHSH, CDR2 LQKENI. In DNA form, the CDR3 reads TGTGCCAGCTCACGCTCCGGGACGGCCTCCTCTGGAAACACCATATATTTT. Protein product: CASSRSGTASSGNTIYF.

The rearrangement joins TRBV7-2 to TRBJ2-4; D is uncertain. The length of the CDR3 is 17 residues. CDR1 and CDR2 from the germline V gene are SGHTA and FQGNSA. Trimming shortened V by 5 bases and J by 6 bases, and 23 bases separated the two germline ends. The chain's CDR3 is CASSPLKGHRQRNIQYF. In nucleotides, the CDR3 is TGTGCCAGCAGCCCCCTTAAGGGCCATCGCCAGCGAAACATTCAGTACTTC.

The genes are TRBV5-1 and TRBJ2-7; D tentatively reads TRBD1 or TRBD2 (5 bases each). The V gene's germline CDR1 is SGHRS and CDR2 YFSETQ. Trimming removed 2 bases from V and 4 bases from J, with 16 bases in between. This CDR3 has 15 amino acids. The CDR3 region is CASSFSGGPVYEQYF. The CDR3 DNA reads as TGCGCCAGCAGCTTCAGTGGGGGTCCTGTTTACGAGCAGTACTTC. The full variable domain, completed using reference TRBV5-1 and TRBJ2-7, is KAGVTQTPRYLIKTRGQQVTLSCSPISGHRSVSWYQQTPGQGLQFLFEYFSETQRNKGNFPGRFSGRQFSNSRSEMNVSTLELGDSALYLCASSFSGGPVYEQYFGPGTRLTVT.

CDR3 DNA sequence: TGCGCCAGCAGCTTGGTCCCCTCCCCCGGGTCGAATGAGCAGTTCTTC. This codes for CASSLVPSPGSNEQFF. The chain carries TRBV5-1 and TRBJ2-1; no reliable D call. The CDR3 spans 16 residues. Germline V CDR1 and CDR2: SGHRS, YFSETQ. V lost 0 bases to trimming and J lost 7 bases, with 17 bases between them.

In regard to this clonotype: The junction and the germline gene differ at one end; a read error may be behind it. The chain couples TRBV5-1 to TRBJ2-5; D remains ambiguous. The CDR3 spans 13 residues. The V gene's germline CDR1 is SGHRS and CDR2 YFSETQ. The CDR3 protein is CASSIGLKESQYF. As DNA, the CDR3 is TGCGCCAGCTCCATCGGGCTCAAAGAGAGCCAGTACTTC.

This clonotype was picked up a small number of times. The chain combines TRBV5-6 with TRBJ1-1, with D tentatively TRBD1 (5 bases). Looked up from germline, CDR1 is SGHDT and CDR2 is YYEEEE. The CDR3 totals 17 residues. Trimming took 2 bases from V and 8 from J, leaving 25 bases between them. CDR3 coding DNA: TGTGCCAGCAGCTTCGGTGTGGTGTTAGGGGCCCAGCGAGAAGCTTTCTTT. Its translation: CASSFGVVLGAQREAFF.

This clonotype occurred a few times. This rearrangement joins TRBV4-3 to TRBJ2-3; D gene ambiguous. Trimming left V 0 bases short and J 0 bases short, with 4 bases between. Germline assignment: CDR1 LGHNA and CDR2 YSLEER. The CDR3 has 14 residues. The CDR3 here is CASSQDVSTDTQYF. CDR3 bases: TGCGCCAGCAGCCAAGATGTGAGCACAGATACGCAGTATTTT.

Many counts were recorded for this clonotype. The chain combines TRBV7-8 with TRBJ2-3; D may be TRBD2 (6 bases). The CDR3 is 14 residues long. The V end was cut by 8 bases, the J end by 2 bases, with 14 bases between. CDR1 is SGHVS, CDR2 FQNEAQ, per germline. The CDR3 coding sequence is TGTGCCAGCCTGCGGGGATCCTTCACAGATACGCAGTATTTT. Translating it yields CASLRGSFTDTQYF.

The chain employs TRBV6-5 and TRBJ2-7, with no clear D. The CDR3 has 16 amino acids. Trimming removed 0 bases from V and 2 bases from J, with 14 bases in between. Germline V lookup: CDR1 MNHEY, CDR2 SVGAGI. The DNA of the CDR3 is TGTGCCAGCAGTTACTCGACTGGACCTTATGCCTACGAGCAGTACTTC. Translation gives CASSYSTGPYAYEQYF.

This clonotype was observed a few times. This sequence joins TRBV18 and TRBJ1-1; D possibly corresponds to TRBD1 (5 bases). Trimming stripped 0 bases from V and 5 bases from J, with 13 bases between. The germline CDR1 and CDR2 sequences are KGHSH and LQKENI. The CDR3 spans 15 residues. The CDR3 is CASSPPGGKATEAFF. The CDR3 DNA is TGTGCCAGCTCACCACCGGGGGGGAAGGCTACTGAAGCTTTCTTT.

Only a few counts were recorded for this clonotype. The chain recombines TRBV28 with TRBJ1-5; 7 positions agree with TRBD1. Trimming removed 0 bases from V and 4 bases from J; junction bases left unmatched: 3. This CDR3 comprises 15 residues. Per germline, CDR1 MDHEN and CDR2 SYDVKM. CDR3 DNA: TGTGCCAGCAGTTTATGGGGGACAGTGAATCAGCCCCAGCATTTT. This sequence encodes CASSLWGTVNQPQHF.

J is TRBJ1-6 and V is TRBV20-1; TRBD1 is a possible D gene (6 bases). V gave up 4 bases and J gave up 8 bases, with 18 bases separating them. Germline loops: CDR1 DFQATT, CDR2 SNEGSKA (reference sequence). The CDR3 loop spans 15 amino acids. The CDR3 nucleotides read TGCAGTGCTACCCCGTCACAGGGTTTGGATTCACCCCTCCACTTT. Encoded protein: CSATPSQGLDSPLHF.

This clonotype came up a few times. The chain combines TRBV24-1 with TRBJ2-1; TRBD2 matches 9 bases. Looked up from germline, CDR1 is KGHDR and CDR2 is SFDVKD. The CDR3 covers 19 residues. The ends lost 10 bases at V and 5 bases at J; junction bases unmatched: 23. The CDR3 sequence is CATTPAREGNPGAHNEQFF. CDR3 DNA sequence: TGTGCCACTACGCCCGCGCGGGAGGGCAACCCTGGGGCACACAATGAGCAGTTCTTC.

The genes are TRBV20-1 and TRBJ1-2; D ambiguous. From germline, CDR1 is DFQATT and CDR2 SNEGSKA (reference sequence). This CDR3 region has 11 residues. V lost 8 bases, J lost 4 bases, and 11 bases lay in between. The CDR3 here is CSPVRAYGYTF. CDR3 sequence (DNA): TGCAGTCCCGTGAGGGCCTATGGCTACACCTTC.

This sequence joins TRBV29-1 and TRBJ2-1; D is possibly TRBD1 (6 bases). Looked up from germline, CDR1 is SQVTM and CDR2 is ANQGSEA. This CDR3 has 14 amino acids. Trimming cost V 5 bases and J 3 bases, with 14 bases left between them. The chain's CDR3 is CSVNTGSFYNEQFF. The CDR3 nucleotides read TGCAGCGTTAACACAGGGTCCTTCTACAATGAGCAGTTCTTC.

The chain is built from TRBV6-5 and TRBJ1-2; D uncertain. The CDR3 consists of 16 residues. The germline V and J ends were trimmed by 2 bases and 8 bases, with 21 bases remaining between them. Germline-derived CDR1 and CDR2 are MNHEY and SVGAGI. DNA of the CDR3: TGTGCCAGCAGTTACGTCGAGGAGGGCAGCCGCTACGGCTACACCTTC. It codes for CASSYVEEGSRYGYTF.

This clonotype was observed a handful of times. The chain carries TRBV6-2 or TRBV6-3 and TRBJ1-5; 9 bases fit TRBD1. V dropped 7 bases and J dropped 6; count of bases not matched to a gene: 4. Looked up from germline, CDR1 is MNHEY and CDR2 is SVGEGT. The length of the CDR3 is 13 residues. Here the CDR3 reads CASTRQGVQPQHF. DNA of the CDR3: TGTGCCAGCACCCGACAGGGGGTTCAGCCCCAGCATTTT.

The chain has TRBV6-5 and TRBJ1-2, with 7 bases aligning to TRBD1. V trimming: 6 bases; J trimming: 8 bases; junction bases outside the gene matches: 9. Germline loops: CDR1 MNHEY, CDR2 SVGAGI. This CDR3 is 13 amino acids long. The CDR3 region is CASRPGQAEGYTF. The CDR3 bases are TGTGCCAGCAGACCTGGACAGGCGGAAGGCTACACCTTC.

The chain links TRBV20-1 to TRBJ2-5, with D perhaps TRBD1 or TRBD2 (6 bases each). Germline lookup yields CDR1 DFQATT and CDR2 SNEGSKA (reference sequence). Trimming shortened V by 6 bases and J by 0 bases, and 20 bases separated the two germline ends. The CDR3 is 16 residues long. This chain's CDR3 is CSAGGLRGVYQETQYF. In DNA, the CDR3 is TGCAGTGCCGGGGGCCTTAGGGGTGTGTACCAAGAGACCCAGTACTTC.

This clonotype was picked up a small number of times. Here the CDR3 DNA reads TGTGCCGCGTCTAAGCGGGAGAGGAGAGAGACCCAGTACTTC. This sequence encodes CAASKRERRETQYF. This chain joins TRBV10-3 and TRBJ2-5, with TRBD2 matching over 8 bases. This CDR3 is built from 14 residues. Germline V gene sequence: CDR1 ENHRY, CDR2 SYGVKD. Trimming removed 11 bases from V and 4 bases from J; junction bases left unmatched: 12.

The genes are TRBV5-6 and TRBJ2-3, with D perhaps matching TRBD2 (6 bases). CDR1 is SGHDT, CDR2 YYEEEE, per germline. Trimming pared 0 bases from V and 6 bases from J, leaving 17 bases between. The CDR3 covers 16 residues. CDR3 nucleotides: TGTGCCAGCAGCTTGGCGATGGGACTCCTCTCGGATACGCAGTATTTT. Amino acids: CASSLAMGLLSDTQYF.

This chain links TRBV20-1 with TRBJ2-1, with D hard to call. Trimming shortened V by 3 bases and J by 6 bases, and 9 bases separated the two germline ends. Germline CDR1 and CDR2: DFQATT and SNEGSKA (reference sequence). The CDR3 sequence is 12 residues long. The CDR3 bases are TGCAGTGCTAGCAGGAGATTCAATGAGCAGTTCTTC. This codes for CSASRRFNEQFF.

This clonotype showed up just a few times. The chain employs TRBV6-2 or TRBV6-3 and TRBJ2-7; D is uncertain. The CDR3 contains 16 residues. Germline V CDR1 and CDR2: MNHEY, SVGEGT. The V gene lost 6 bases and the J gene lost 0 bases, with 18 bases spanning the gap. DNA of the CDR3: TGTGCCAGCAGAGACCCCGTTTCGAACCCCTCCTACGAGCAGTACTTC. This translates into CASRDPVSNPSYEQYF.

This clonotype was counted between two and nine times. V usage is TRBV7-8 and J usage is TRBJ1-3; D uncertain. The CDR3 is 16 residues long. In germline, CDR1 is SGHVS, CDR2 FQNEAQ. Trimming stripped 0 bases from V and 0 bases from J, with 9 bases between. CDR3 bases: TGTGCCAGCAGCTTAGCAGTGACGGACTCTGGAAACACCATATATTTT. As protein: CASSLAVTDSGNTIYF.

V usage is TRBV12-3 or TRBV12-4 and J usage is TRBJ2-5; D is ambiguous. The CDR3 consists of 15 residues. V dropped 2 bases and J dropped 0 bases, with 10 bases sitting between them. This CDR3 reads CASSLRTLYQETQYF. The CDR3 DNA sequence: TGTGCCAGCAGTTTACGGACCCTGTACCAAGAGACCCAGTACTTC.

A few counts support this clonotype. This sequence joins TRBV27 and TRBJ1-1; 9 bases map to TRBD1. This CDR3 spans 14 amino acids. Germline CDR1 is MNHEY and CDR2 is SMNVEV (reference sequence). Trimming at V came to 6 bases and at J to 6 bases, leaving 8 bases not matched to a gene. The CDR3 DNA reads TGTGCCAGCAGGAACGGACAGGGGCGGGCTGAAGCTTTCTTT. Its protein product is CASRNGQGRAEAFF.